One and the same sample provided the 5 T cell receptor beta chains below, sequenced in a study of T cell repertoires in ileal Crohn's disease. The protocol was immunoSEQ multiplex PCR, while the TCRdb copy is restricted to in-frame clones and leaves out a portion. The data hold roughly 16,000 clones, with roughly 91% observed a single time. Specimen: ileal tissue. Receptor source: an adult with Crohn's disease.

The CDR3 nucleotides are TGTGCCAGCAGCCCCGCGAACCAGCCCCAGCATTTT. It encodes CASSPANQPQHF. The V call is TRBV7-8, the J call TRBJ1-5, with unresolved D. There are 12 residues in the CDR3. Germline V lookup: CDR1 SGHVS, CDR2 FQNEAQ. The ends were cut back, 5 bases at V and 7 bases at J, with 9 bases in the middle. The whole variable domain, filled in from reference TRBV7-8 and TRBJ1-5, reads GAGVSQSPRYKVAKRGQDVALRCDPISGHVSLFWYQQALGQGPEFLTYFQNEAQLDKSGLPSDRFFAERPEGSVSTLKIQRTQQEDSAVYLCASSPANQPQHFGDGTRLSIL.

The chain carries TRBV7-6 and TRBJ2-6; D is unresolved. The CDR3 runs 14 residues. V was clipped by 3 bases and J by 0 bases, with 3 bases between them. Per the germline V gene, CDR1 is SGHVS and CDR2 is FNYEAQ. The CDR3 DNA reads TGTGCCAGCAGCTTCGGCTCTGGGGCCAACGTCCTGACTTTC. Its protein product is CASSFGSGANVLTF.

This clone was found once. CDR3 DNA: TGTGCCAGCAGCCCACGGGGGGGCTCTAATGAAAAACTGTTTTTT. Translating gives CASSPRGGSNEKLFF. This chain links TRBV14 with TRBJ1-4; tentative D call: TRBD1 (6 bases). V was shortened by 4 bases and J by 3 bases, with 12 bases between the two germline ends. This CDR3 is built from 15 residues. The germline CDR1 and CDR2 sequences are SGHDN and FVKESK.

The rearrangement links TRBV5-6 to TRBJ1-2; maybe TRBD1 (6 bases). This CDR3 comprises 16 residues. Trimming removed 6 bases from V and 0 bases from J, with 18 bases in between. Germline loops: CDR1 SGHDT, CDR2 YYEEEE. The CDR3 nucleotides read TGTGCCAGCACCTCGGACTGGGCAGGGGCTAACTATGGCTACACCTTC. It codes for CASTSDWAGANYGYTF.

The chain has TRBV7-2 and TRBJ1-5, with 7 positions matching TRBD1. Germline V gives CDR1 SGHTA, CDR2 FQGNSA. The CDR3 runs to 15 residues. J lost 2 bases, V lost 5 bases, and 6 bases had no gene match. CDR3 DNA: TGTGCCAGCAGCCTTGGGACAGCGCGCAATCAGCCCCAGCATTTT. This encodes CASSLGTARNQPQHF.